This TCR beta chain was recovered during a study of blood T cell repertoires in COVID-19. About the study: Acute-phase and convalescent COVID-19 samples originated in the United States, Italy and Spain. The cDNA or gDNA used as material had been derived from T cells, B-cell-depleted T cells, or PBMCs.

J lost 1 base, V lost 6 bases, and 4 bases had no gene match. The CDR3 contains 15 residues. Germline-derived CDR1 and CDR2 are LNHDA and SQIVND (reference sequence). Assay: immunoSEQ multiplex PCR; the TCRdb copy retains only in-frame clones and omits some. Of around 25,000 clones in the sample, approximately 83% are singletons; the top ten hold about 25%. Material: peripheral blood. This chain joins TRBV19 and TRBJ2-5, with 11 positions matching TRBD2. The TCR was taken from a man in his sixties or seventies with active COVID-19. The CDR3 bases are TGTGCCAGTAGCACCGGGACTAGCGGCCAAGAGACCCAGTACTTC. Protein: CASSTGTSGQETQYF.